The T cell receptor beta chain described here comes from a study of T cell repertoires in cytomegalovirus infection. V was clipped by 1 base and J by 6 bases, with 9 bases between them. This CDR3 is 14 amino acids long. TCRdb called the reads again in MiXCR, with one record for every CDR3 protein. The table records some 220,000 distinct CDR3 sequences, 30% to 45% of them present only once. Concerning this clonotype: No antigen is known for it.

Sequencing used CD8+ T cells from cultured PBMCs, obtained from culture after CMV antigen stimulation. The chain uses TRBV12-3 or TRBV12-4 and TRBJ2-2; possible D gene TRBD1, 6 bases. The clonotype comes from a human donor in good health (CMV status not recorded). Some clones in this sample may be carry-over from other donors' samples. CDR3 protein: CASSLDRVAGELFF. CDR3 in DNA: TGTGCCAGCAGTTTAGACAGGGTCGCCGGGGAGCTGTTTTTT.